Sequencing of this T cell receptor beta chain was carried out in a study of blood T cell repertoires in COVID-19. At the level of the study: Samples came from the United States, Italy and Spain, spanning acute and convalescent COVID-19. PBMCs, B-cell-depleted T cells, or T cells were the source of the cDNA or gDNA that made up the material.

In the original processing: The assay estimated nucleated cells by amplifying reference gene primers. The method was immunoSEQ multiplex PCR; TCRdb's version includes in-frame clones alone and lacks a portion of them. The V and J calls and clone size come from that table; D and trimming were worked out from the DNA. The data contain 150,000 to 200,000 clones, about nine tenths of them singletons. The CDR3 totals 15 residues. Germline loops: CDR1 KGHSH, CDR2 LQKENI. V was cut by 1 base and J by 7 bases, with 14 bases left in between. Material: peripheral blood. The J gene is TRBJ2-4, the V gene TRBV18, with TRBD2 as a possible D gene (6 bases). This sequence originates from a man in his 60s with active or convalescent COVID-19. CDR3 amino acids: CASSPLVGGGNIQYF. DNA of the CDR3: TGTGCCAGCTCACCACTAGTGGGAGGAGGTAACATTCAGTACTTC.